The source of this T cell receptor beta chain is a study of T cell responses to AZD1222 COVID-19 vaccine. As to this clone: Its antigen is not known.

Study-wide points: Only six people who got AZD1222 tested seropositive at baseline. Elevations in Spike-specific TCR breadth and depth followed administration of two AZD1222 doses.

The repertoire was sequenced with immunoSEQ multiplex PCR; TCRdb's copy has only in-frame clones and lacks some. The sample has roughly 150,000 clones; roughly 90% are singletons. Trimming cost V 4 bases and J 5 bases, with 15 bases left between them. The CDR3 sequence is 13 residues long. Per the germline V gene, CDR1 is SQVTM and CDR2 is ANQGSEA. This TCR came from an adult in good health. The chain links TRBV29-1 to TRBJ2-7; the D is unclear. This specimen consisted of peripheral blood, obtained on day 0 of AZD1222 vaccination. The CDR3 loop is CSVGGPFGDEQYF. CDR3 in DNA: TGCAGCGTTGGTGGTCCCTTCGGAGACGAGCAGTACTTC.